The subject of this entry is one TCR beta chain. The target antigen is unknown. The sample is drawn from a study of T cell repertoires in cytomegalovirus infection. The overall study: Indications of both CMV infection and matching HLA type were provided by public TCR beta signatures.

V was pared by 6 bases and J by 4 bases, with 21 bases between. The CDR3 loop spans 16 amino acids. Germline lookup yields CDR1 MDHEN and CDR2 SYDVKM. General observations from the study: Cumulative public TCR beta family frequency identified CMV carriers with the relevant HLA. In two of eight donors, the top clonotype was HLA-C-restricted CMV-specific.

TCRdb used MiXCR to reprocess the reads, holding one entry per CDR3 protein. The sample lists 200,000 or so distinct CDR3 sequences; around 40% were seen once. This receptor was obtained from a human donor in good health (CMV status not recorded). Some clones in this sample may be carry-over from other donors' samples. This sample comprised CD8+ T cells from cultured PBMCs, obtained from culture after CMV antigen stimulation. The chain employs TRBV28 and TRBJ1-1; D remains ambiguous. CDR3 DNA sequence: TGTGCCAGCAGGCCTCAGAGGTTTTTGGTGACCACTGAAGCTTTCTTT. Its protein is CASRPQRFLVTTEAFF.